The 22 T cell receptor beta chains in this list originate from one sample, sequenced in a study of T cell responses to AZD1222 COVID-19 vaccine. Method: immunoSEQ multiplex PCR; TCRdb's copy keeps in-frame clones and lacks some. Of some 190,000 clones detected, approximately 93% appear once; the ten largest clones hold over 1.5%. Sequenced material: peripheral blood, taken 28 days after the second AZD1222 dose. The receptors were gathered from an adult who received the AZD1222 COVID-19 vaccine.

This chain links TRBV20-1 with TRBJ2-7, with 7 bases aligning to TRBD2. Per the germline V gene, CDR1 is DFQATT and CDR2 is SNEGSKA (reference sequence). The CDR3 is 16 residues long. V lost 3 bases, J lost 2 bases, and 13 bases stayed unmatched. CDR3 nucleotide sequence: TGCAGTGCTAGTCCGACTAGCCAATTAGCTACCTACGAGCAGTACTTC. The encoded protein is CSASPTSQLATYEQYF.

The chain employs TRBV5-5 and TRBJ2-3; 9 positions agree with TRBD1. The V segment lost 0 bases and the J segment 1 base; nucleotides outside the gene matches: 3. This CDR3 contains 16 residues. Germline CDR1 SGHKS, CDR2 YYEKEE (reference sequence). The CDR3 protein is CASSLGTGAGTDTQYF. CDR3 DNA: TGTGCCAGCAGCTTGGGGACAGGGGCGGGCACAGATACGCAGTATTTT. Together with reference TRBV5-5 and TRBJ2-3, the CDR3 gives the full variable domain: DAGVTQSPTHLIKTRGQQVTLRCSPISGHKSVSWYQQVLGQGPQFIFQYYEKEERGRGNFPDRFSARQFPNYSSELNVNALLLGDSALYLCASSLGTGAGTDTQYFGPGTRLTVL.

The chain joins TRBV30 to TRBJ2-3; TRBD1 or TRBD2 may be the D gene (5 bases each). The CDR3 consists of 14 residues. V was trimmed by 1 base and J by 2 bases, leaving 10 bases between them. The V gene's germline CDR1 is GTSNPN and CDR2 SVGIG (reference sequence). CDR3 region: CAWSEGPITDTQYF. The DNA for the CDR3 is TGTGCCTGGAGTGAGGGACCAATCACAGATACGCAGTATTTT.

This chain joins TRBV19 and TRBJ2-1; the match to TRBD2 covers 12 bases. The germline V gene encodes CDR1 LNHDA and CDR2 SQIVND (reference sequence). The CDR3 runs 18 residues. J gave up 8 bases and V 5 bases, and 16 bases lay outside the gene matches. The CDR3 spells CASSLLRPGLAGLHEQFF. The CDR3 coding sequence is TGTGCCAGTAGTTTACTACGACCGGGACTAGCGGGTCTACATGAGCAGTTCTTC.

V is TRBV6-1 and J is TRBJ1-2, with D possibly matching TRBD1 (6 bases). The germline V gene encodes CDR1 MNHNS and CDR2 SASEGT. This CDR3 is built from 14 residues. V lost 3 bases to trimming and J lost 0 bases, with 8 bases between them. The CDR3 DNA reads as TGTGCCAGCAGTGAGGACAGAGCTAACTATGGCTACACCTTC. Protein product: CASSEDRANYGYTF.

In DNA form, the CDR3 reads TGTGCCAGCAGCTTAAGGGGACAGGGCACTTTCTCCTACGAGCAGTACTTC. Translating it yields CASSLRGQGTFSYEQYF. This chain connects TRBV11-3 to TRBJ2-7, with 9 bases fitting TRBD1. CDR1 is SGHNT, CDR2 YENEEA, per germline. V trimming: 2 bases; J trimming: 0 bases; junction bases outside the gene matches: 8. The CDR3 consists of 17 residues.

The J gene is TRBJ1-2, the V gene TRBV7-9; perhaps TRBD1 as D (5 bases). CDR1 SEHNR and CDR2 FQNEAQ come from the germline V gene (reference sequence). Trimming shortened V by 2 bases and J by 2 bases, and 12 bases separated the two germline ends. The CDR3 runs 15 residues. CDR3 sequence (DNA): TGTGCCAGCAGCTTATTCTTCCAGGGCAACTATGGCTACACCTTC. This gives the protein CASSLFFQGNYGYTF.

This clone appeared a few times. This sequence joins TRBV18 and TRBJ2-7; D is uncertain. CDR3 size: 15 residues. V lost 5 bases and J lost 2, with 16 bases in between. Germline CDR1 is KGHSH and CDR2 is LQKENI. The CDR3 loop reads CASSENSLTAYEQYF. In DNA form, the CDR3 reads TGTGCCAGCTCAGAAAATAGTCTCACAGCCTACGAGCAGTACTTC.

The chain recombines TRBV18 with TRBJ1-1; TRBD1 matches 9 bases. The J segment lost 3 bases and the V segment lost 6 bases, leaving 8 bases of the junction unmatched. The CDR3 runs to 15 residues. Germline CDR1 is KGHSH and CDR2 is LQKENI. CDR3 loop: CASSPQRTGDTEAFF. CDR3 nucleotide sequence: TGTGCCAGCTCCCCCCAGAGGACAGGGGACACTGAAGCTTTCTTT.

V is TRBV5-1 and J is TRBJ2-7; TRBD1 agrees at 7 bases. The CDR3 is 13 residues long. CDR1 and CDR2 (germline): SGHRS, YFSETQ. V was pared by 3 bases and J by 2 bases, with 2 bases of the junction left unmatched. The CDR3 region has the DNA TGCGCCAGCAGCTCCGGGACAGCCTACGAGCAGTACTTC. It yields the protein CASSSGTAYEQYF.

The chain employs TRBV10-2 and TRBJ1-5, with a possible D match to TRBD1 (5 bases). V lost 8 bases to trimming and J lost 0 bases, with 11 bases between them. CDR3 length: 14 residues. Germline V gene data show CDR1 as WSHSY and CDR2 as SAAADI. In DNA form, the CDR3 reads TGCGCCAGCCGGGACTTATATAGCAATCAGCCCCAGCATTTT. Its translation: CASRDLYSNQPQHF.

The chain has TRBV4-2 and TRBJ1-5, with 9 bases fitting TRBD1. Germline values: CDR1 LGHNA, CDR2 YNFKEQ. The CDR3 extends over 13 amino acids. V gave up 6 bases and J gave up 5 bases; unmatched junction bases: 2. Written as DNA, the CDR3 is TGTGCCAGCAGTCGACAGGGGGATCAGCCCCAGCATTTT. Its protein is CASSRQGDQPQHF.

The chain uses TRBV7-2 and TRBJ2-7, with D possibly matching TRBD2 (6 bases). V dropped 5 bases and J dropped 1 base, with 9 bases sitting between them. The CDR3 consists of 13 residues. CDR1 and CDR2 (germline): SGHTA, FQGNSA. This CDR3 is CASSVRESYEQYF. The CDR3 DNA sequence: TGTGCCAGCAGCGTCCGGGAGTCCTACGAGCAGTACTTC.

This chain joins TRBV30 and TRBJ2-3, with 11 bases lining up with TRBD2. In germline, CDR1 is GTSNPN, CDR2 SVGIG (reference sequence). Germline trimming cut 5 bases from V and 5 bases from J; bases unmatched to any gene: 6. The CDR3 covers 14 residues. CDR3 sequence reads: CAWGSGRAGDTQYF. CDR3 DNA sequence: TGTGCCTGGGGTAGCGGGAGGGCCGGAGATACGCAGTATTTT.

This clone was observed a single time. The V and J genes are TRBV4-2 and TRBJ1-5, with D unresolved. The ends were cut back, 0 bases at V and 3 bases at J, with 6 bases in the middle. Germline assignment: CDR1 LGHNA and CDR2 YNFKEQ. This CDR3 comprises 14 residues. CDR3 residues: CASSQDKLNQPQHF. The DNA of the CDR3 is TGTGCCAGCAGCCAAGATAAGCTCAATCAGCCCCAGCATTTT.

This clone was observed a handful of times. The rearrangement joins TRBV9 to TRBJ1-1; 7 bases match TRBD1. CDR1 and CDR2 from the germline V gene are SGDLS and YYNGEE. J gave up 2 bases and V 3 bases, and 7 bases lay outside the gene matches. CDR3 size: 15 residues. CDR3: CASSARDRSNTEAFF. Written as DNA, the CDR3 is TGTGCCAGCAGCGCCCGGGACAGAAGTAACACTGAAGCTTTCTTT.

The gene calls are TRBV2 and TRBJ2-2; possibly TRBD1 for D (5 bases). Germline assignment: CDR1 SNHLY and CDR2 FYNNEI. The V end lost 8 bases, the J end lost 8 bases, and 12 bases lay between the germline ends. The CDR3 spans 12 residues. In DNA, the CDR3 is TGTGCCAGCTTAGGGGATCGAGGGGAGCTGTTTTTT. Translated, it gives CASLGDRGELFF.

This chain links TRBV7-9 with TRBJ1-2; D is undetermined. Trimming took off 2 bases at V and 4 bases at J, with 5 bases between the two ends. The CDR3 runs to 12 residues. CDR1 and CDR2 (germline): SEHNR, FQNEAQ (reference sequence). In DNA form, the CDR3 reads TGTGCCAGCAGCTTAACTGTCTATGGCTACACCTTC. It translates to CASSLTVYGYTF.

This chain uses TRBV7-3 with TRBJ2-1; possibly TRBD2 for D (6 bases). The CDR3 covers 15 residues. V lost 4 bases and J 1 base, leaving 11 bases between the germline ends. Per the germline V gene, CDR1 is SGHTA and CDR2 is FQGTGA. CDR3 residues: CASSSLAGSYNEQFF. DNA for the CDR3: TGTGCCAGCAGCTCCCTCGCGGGATCCTACAATGAGCAGTTCTTC.

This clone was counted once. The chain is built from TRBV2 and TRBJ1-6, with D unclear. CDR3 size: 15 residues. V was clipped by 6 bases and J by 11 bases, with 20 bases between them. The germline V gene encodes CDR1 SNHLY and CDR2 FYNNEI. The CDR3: CASSRRTEVAAPLHF. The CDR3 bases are TGTGCCAGCAGCCGGCGGACCGAAGTTGCGGCACCCCTCCACTTT.

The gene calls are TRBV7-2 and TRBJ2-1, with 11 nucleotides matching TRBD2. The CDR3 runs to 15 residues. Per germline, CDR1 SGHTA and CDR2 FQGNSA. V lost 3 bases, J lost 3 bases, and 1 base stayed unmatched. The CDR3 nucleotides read TGTGCCAGCAGCTTTAGCGGGAGGGTCTACAATGAGCAGTTCTTC. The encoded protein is CASSFSGRVYNEQFF.

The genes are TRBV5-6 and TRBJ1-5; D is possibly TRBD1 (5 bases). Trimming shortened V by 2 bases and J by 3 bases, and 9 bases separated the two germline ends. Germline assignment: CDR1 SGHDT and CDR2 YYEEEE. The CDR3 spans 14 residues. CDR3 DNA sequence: TGTGCCAGCAGCTTTCGACAGAACAATCAGCCCCAGCATTTT. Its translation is CASSFRQNNQPQHF. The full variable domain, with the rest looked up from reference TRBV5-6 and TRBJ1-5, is DAGVTQSPTHLIKTRGQQVTLRCSPKSGHDTVSWYQQALGQGPQFIFQYYEEEERQRGNFPDRFSGHQFPNYSSELNVNALLLGDSALYLCASSFRQNNQPQHFGDGTRLSIL.